The 16 T cell receptor beta chains given below trace back to one sample, sequenced in a study of CD8+ T cells in alopecia areata. cDNA reverse transcribed from extracted RNA served as the sequencing template. Some clones are missing from TCRdb's copy, which holds only in-frame ones; the method was immunoSEQ multiplex PCR. The data contain around 61,000 clones, approximately 45% of them singletons. The sample in question was CD8+ T cells sorted from blood, obtained at week 0. The origin of the receptors is a human donor with alopecia areata.

This chain links TRBV30 with TRBJ2-7; D remains ambiguous. V was clipped by 1 base and J by 3 bases, with 7 bases between them. The germline V gene encodes CDR1 GTSNPN and CDR2 SVGIG (reference sequence). This CDR3 comprises 12 residues. CDR3 coding DNA: TGTGCCTGGAGTGAACTCGGCTACGAGCAGTACTTC. Protein: CAWSELGYEQYF.

The rearrangement joins TRBV9 to TRBJ1-1; D call uncertain. The CDR3 is 17 amino acids. V shed 0 bases and J shed 1 base, with 16 bases lying between them. Germline values: CDR1 SGDLS, CDR2 YYNGEE. The CDR3 sequence is CASSVVSTATSNTEAFF. The CDR3 DNA is TGTGCCAGCAGCGTAGTTAGCACCGCCACTTCGAACACTGAAGCTTTCTTT.

The table lists this clone with many counts. The gene calls are TRBV11-2 and TRBJ2-3; unclear D gene. The V gene lost 2 bases and the J gene lost 0 bases, with 3 bases spanning the gap. Looked up from germline, CDR1 is SGHAT and CDR2 is FQNNGV. The CDR3 is made up of 13 amino acids. The CDR3 region has the DNA TGTGCCAGCAGCTTACATAGCACAGATACGCAGTATTTT. It is translated as CASSLHSTDTQYF.

The rearrangement joins TRBV4-1 to TRBJ2-7; D might be TRBD1 (5 bases). CDR1 is MGHRA and CDR2 is YSYEKL in the germline V gene. Trimming removed 0 bases at V and 3 bases at J, with 15 bases between. This CDR3 is 16 amino acids long. For the CDR3, the DNA is TGCGCCAGCAGCCAAGATAGGTCCAGGGCGAGCTACGAGCAGTACTTC. Amino acid sequence: CASSQDRSRASYEQYF.

The chain links TRBV30 to TRBJ2-7; D not resolved. This CDR3 region has 14 residues. Germline assignment: CDR1 GTSNPN and CDR2 SVGIG (reference sequence). V lost 0 bases and J 3 bases, leaving 12 bases between the germline ends. The DNA for the CDR3 is TGTGCCTGGAGTGTACCAGAAAACTTCTACGAGCAGTACTTC. Translating gives CAWSVPENFYEQYF.

In its sample, this clone was seen a few times. The chain couples TRBV9 to TRBJ2-2; D ambiguous. The CDR3 is 15 residues long. CDR1 and CDR2 (germline): SGDLS, YYNGEE. V was clipped by 7 bases and J by 6 bases, with 19 bases between them. For the CDR3, the DNA is TGTGCCAGCGGCCCATACTCAGACGGGTCCGGGGAGCTGTTTTTT. It translates to CASGPYSDGSGELFF.

The V and J genes are TRBV6-5 and TRBJ2-1; D ambiguous. The CDR3 runs to 14 residues. Deletions cut 4 bases from V and 0 bases from J, with 7 bases between. The germline gives CDR1 MNHEY, CDR2 SVGAGI. The CDR3 loop is CASSSTGSYNEQFF. CDR3 nucleotides: TGTGCCAGCAGTTCCACCGGCTCCTACAATGAGCAGTTCTTC.

CDR3 nucleotides: TGTGCCAGCAGTGAAGCGGGGGCCGGGACTAGCGGGTTAAATCGTCTCAATGAGCAGTTCTTC. Protein: CASSEAGAGTSGLNRLNEQFF. This chain connects TRBV6-1 to TRBJ2-1; 12 positions match TRBD2. In germline, CDR1 is MNHNS, CDR2 SASEGT. Trimming at V came to 0 bases and at J to 6 bases, leaving 18 bases not matched to a gene. This CDR3 spans 21 amino acids.

This clone was detected a few times. This chain connects TRBV4-1 to TRBJ2-5; D is ambiguous. The germline gives CDR1 MGHRA, CDR2 YSYEKL. The V end was cut by 3 bases, the J end by 1 base, with 6 bases between. This CDR3 contains 13 residues. The CDR3 DNA sequence: TGCGCCAGCAGCCAGCAAATCCAAGAGACCCAGTACTTC. Encoded protein: CASSQQIQETQYF.

The sample holds a few counts of this clone. The rearrangement uses TRBV29-1 and TRBJ2-1; weak D call: TRBD2 (5 bases). CDR3 length: 13 residues. Deletions cut 7 bases from V and 1 base from J, with 11 bases between. In germline, CDR1 is SQVTM, CDR2 ANQGSEA. CDR3 bases: TGCAGCGAAGGCCGGGGTTCCTACAATGAGCAGTTCTTC. Translating gives CSEGRGSYNEQFF.

The chain recombines TRBV10-3 with TRBJ2-7; the D gene is possibly TRBD2 (6 bases). The V and J ends lost 8 bases and 7 bases respectively, with 15 bases between them. The length of the CDR3 is 12 residues. The germline V gene has CDR1 ENHRY and CDR2 SYGVKD. In DNA, the CDR3 is TGTGCCATCGGCCCGGGGGACCGGGAGCAGTACTTC. It codes for CAIGPGDREQYF.

The CDR3 coding sequence is TGTGCCAGCAGTGAATTTTTAGCGGGAGTAGGTGTAGATACGCAGTATTTT. Protein product: CASSEFLAGVGVDTQYF. This chain links TRBV25-1 with TRBJ2-3; 9 bases align to TRBD2. Germline CDR1 is MGHDK and CDR2 is SYGVNS. V lost 1 base, J lost 5 bases, and 10 bases stayed unmatched. There are 17 residues in the CDR3.

The chain recombines TRBV29-1 with TRBJ2-1; D is possibly TRBD1 or TRBD2 (5 bases each). The CDR3 runs 11 residues. The germline V and J ends were trimmed by 6 bases and 12 bases, with 15 bases remaining between them. Germline CDR1 SQVTM, CDR2 ANQGSEA. CDR3 bases: TGCAGCGTACCCGGGGTAGGGGCGCAGTTCTTC. Its protein product is CSVPGVGAQFF.

For the CDR3, the DNA is TGTGCCACCAGCGACCGCCCCGAGAGGGAGCTGTTTTTT. Translation gives CATSDRPERELFF. The chain joins TRBV15 to TRBJ2-2; no definite D call. Deletions cut 5 bases from V and 9 bases from J, with 13 bases between. Germline V gene data show CDR1 as LNHNV and CDR2 as YYDKDF (reference sequence). This CDR3 spans 13 amino acids.

This clone occurred a few times. This chain links TRBV29-1 with TRBJ2-2; 9 bases are shared with TRBD1. CDR1 and CDR2 from the germline V gene are SQVTM and ANQGSEA. Trimming at V came to 6 bases and at J to 5 bases, leaving 7 bases not matched to a gene. This CDR3 is 14 amino acids long. In DNA, the CDR3 is TGCAGCGTAGAACAGGGGGCGCGTACCGGGGAGCTGTTTTTT. This gives the protein CSVEQGARTGELFF.

This chain links TRBV9 with TRBJ2-3; D is uncertain. Between the trimmed V and J ends, which lost 3 bases and 6 bases, there was a span of 8 bases. The CDR3 has 12 amino acids. Germline assignment: CDR1 SGDLS and CDR2 YYNGEE. CDR3 amino acids: CASSEQGDTQYF. In DNA, the CDR3 is TGTGCCAGCAGCGAGCAAGGGGATACGCAGTATTTT.